These 10 T cell receptor beta chains were all obtained from the same sample, sequenced in a study of cytomegalovirus exposure and HLA in healthy donors. It was with 60 Vbeta and 13 Jbeta primers that the PCR ran. The repertoire was sequenced with immunoSEQ multiplex PCR; TCRdb's copy has only in-frame clones and lacks some. The table shows over 90,000 clones, with approximately 71% occurring only once. Input material: PBMCs. These receptors originate from a male donor in good health and CMV-seropositive.

The chain recombines TRBV4-1 with TRBJ1-1; D may be TRBD1 (6 bases). The germline V gene has CDR1 MGHRA and CDR2 YSYEKL. Trimming shortened V by 1 base and J by 5 bases, and 14 bases separated the two germline ends. CDR3 length: 15 amino acids. The CDR3 region has the DNA TGCGCCAGCAGCCAAGGAGGCCTAAGGGGGACTGAAGCTTTCTTT. Translated: CASSQGGLRGTEAFF.

This clone was detected once. The V gene is TRBV9, the J gene TRBJ2-3; D not resolved. Germline CDR1 and CDR2: SGDLS and YYNGEE. Trimming took 0 bases from V and 6 from J, leaving 5 bases between them. The CDR3 extends over 12 amino acids. CDR3 in amino acids: CASSVESDTQYF. The CDR3 DNA is TGTGCCAGCAGCGTAGAGAGCGATACGCAGTATTTT.

The chain links TRBV6-5 to TRBJ2-3; 8 bases are a match to TRBD1. From germline, CDR1 is MNHEY and CDR2 SVGAGI. V shed 5 bases, J shed 5 bases, and the junction held 9 bases outside the gene matches. The CDR3 sequence is 15 residues long. The CDR3 protein is CASSRGQGMGDTQYF. The CDR3 bases are TGTGCCAGCAGTCGCGGACAGGGAATGGGAGATACGCAGTATTTT.

This rearrangement joins TRBV5-4 to TRBJ2-7; 7 bases are a match to TRBD2. With 0 bases clipped from V and 3 bases from J, the junction kept 3 bases outside the gene matches. This CDR3 comprises 14 residues. Germline loops: CDR1 SGHNT, CDR2 YYREEE (reference sequence). The CDR3: CASSLGGGIYEQYF. In DNA form, the CDR3 reads TGTGCCAGCAGCTTGGGCGGGGGTATCTACGAGCAGTACTTC.

This clone showed up just once. V usage is TRBV30 and J usage is TRBJ1-6, with TRBD1 as a possible D gene (5 bases). The CDR3 loop spans 14 amino acids. Germline CDR1 GTSNPN, CDR2 SVGIG (reference sequence). V lost 3 bases and J 5 bases, leaving 11 bases between the germline ends. The CDR3 here is CAWRQTVNNSPLHF. The CDR3 DNA is TGTGCCTGGAGACAGACAGTTAATAATTCACCCCTCCACTTT.

This chain connects TRBV11-3 to TRBJ2-7; 8 positions agree with TRBD1. Germline CDR1 SGHNT, CDR2 YENEEA. Unmatched junction bases numbered 6, after V lost 4 bases and J lost 7 bases. The CDR3 sequence is 13 residues long. The CDR3 nucleotides read TGTGCCAGCAGCTCCTTACAGGGGGGAGAGCAGTACTTC. Protein: CASSSLQGGEQYF.

This chain uses TRBV5-4 with TRBJ2-1, with 13 bases fitting TRBD2. Trimming at V came to 4 bases and at J to 2 bases, leaving 3 bases not matched to a gene. The CDR3 is made up of 16 amino acids. Germline V lookup: CDR1 SGHNT, CDR2 YYREEE (reference sequence). The CDR3 here is CASSLTSGGPYNEQFF. The CDR3 nucleotides are TGTGCCAGCAGCCTGACTAGCGGGGGGCCCTACAATGAGCAGTTCTTC. Full variable domain (remainder filled in from reference TRBV5-4 and TRBJ2-1): ETGVTQSPTHLIKTRGQQVTLRCSSQSGHNTVSWYQQALGQGPQFIFQYYREEENGRGNFPPRFSGLQFPNYSSELNVNALELDDSALYLCASSLTSGGPYNEQFFGPGTRLTVL.

This sequence joins TRBV7-9 and TRBJ1-2, with TRBD1 matching 9 bases. The CDR3 length is 14 residues. V lost 4 bases, J lost 4 bases, and 4 bases stayed unmatched. Looked up from germline, CDR1 is SEHNR and CDR2 is FQNEAQ (reference sequence). DNA of the CDR3: TGTGCCAGCAGCTCACGGGACAGGGTCTATGGCTACACCTTC. It encodes CASSSRDRVYGYTF. Variable domain in full (rest from reference TRBV7-9 and TRBJ1-2): DTGVSQNPRHKITKRGQNVTFRCDPISEHNRLYWYRQTLGQGPEFLTYFQNEAQLEKSRLLSDRFSAERPKGSFSTLEIQRTEQGDSAMYLCASSSRDRVYGYTFGSGTRLTVV.

The chain carries TRBV11-2 and TRBJ1-1; D is unclear. The V gene's germline CDR1 is SGHAT and CDR2 FQNNGV. CDR3 length: 13 residues. The V end lost 5 bases, the J end lost 0 bases, and 7 bases lay between the germline ends. The CDR3 nucleotides read TGTGCCAGCAGCATAAATTTGAACACTGAAGCTTTCTTT. The encoded protein is CASSINLNTEAFF.

This chain links TRBV7-6 with TRBJ2-1, with 7 bases that match TRBD2. Unmatched junction bases numbered 11, after V lost 6 bases and J lost 9 bases. Germline V lookup: CDR1 SGHVS, CDR2 FNYEAQ. CDR3 length: 14 amino acids. Here the CDR3 reads CASSPVGGSFEQFF. In DNA form, the CDR3 reads TGTGCCAGCAGTCCCGTGGGCGGGAGTTTTGAGCAGTTCTTC. The full variable domain, with the rest looked up from reference TRBV7-6 and TRBJ2-1, is GAGVSQSPRYKVTKRGQDVALRCDPISGHVSLYWYRQALGQGPEFLTYFNYEAQQDKSGLPNDRFSAERPEGSISTLTIQRTEQRDSAMYRCASSPVGGSFEQFFGPGTRLTVL.